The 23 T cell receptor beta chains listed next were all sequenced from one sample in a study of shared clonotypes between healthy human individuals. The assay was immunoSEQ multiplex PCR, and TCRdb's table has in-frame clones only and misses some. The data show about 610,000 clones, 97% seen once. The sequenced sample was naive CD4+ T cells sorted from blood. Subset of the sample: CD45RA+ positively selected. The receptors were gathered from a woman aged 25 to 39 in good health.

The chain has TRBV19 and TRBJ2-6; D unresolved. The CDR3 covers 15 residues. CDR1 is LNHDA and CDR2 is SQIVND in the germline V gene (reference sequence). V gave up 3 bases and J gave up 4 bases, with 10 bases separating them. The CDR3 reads CASSIVAGGANVLTF. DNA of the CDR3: TGTGCCAGTAGTATCGTGGCCGGGGGGGCCAACGTCCTGACTTTC.

The CDR3 bases are TGTGCCGCCCTGGAGGGCCACGAGCAGTACTTC. Translating it yields CAALEGHEQYF. The V gene is TRBV28, the J gene TRBJ2-7; TRBD2 might be the D (6 bases). The germline V gene has CDR1 MDHEN and CDR2 SYDVKM. Trimming removed 11 bases from V and 5 bases from J, with 13 bases in between. This CDR3 is built from 11 residues.

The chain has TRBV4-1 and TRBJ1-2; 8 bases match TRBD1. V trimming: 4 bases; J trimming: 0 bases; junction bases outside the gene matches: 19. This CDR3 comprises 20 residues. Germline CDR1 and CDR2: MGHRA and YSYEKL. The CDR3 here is CASSRQGLRHRYRTNYGYTF. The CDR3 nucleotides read TGCGCCAGCAGCCGACAGGGGCTCCGGCACAGGTATCGAACTAACTATGGCTACACCTTC.

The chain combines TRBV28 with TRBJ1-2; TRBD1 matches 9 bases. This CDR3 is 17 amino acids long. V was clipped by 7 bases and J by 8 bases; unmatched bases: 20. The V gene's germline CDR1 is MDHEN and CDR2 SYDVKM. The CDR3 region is CASNPGTGITYGEGYTF. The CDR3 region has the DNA TGTGCCAGCAACCCCGGGACAGGGATAACGTATGGTGAAGGCTACACCTTC.

DNA of the CDR3: TGTGCCAGCAGGCAAACAGGGACGGGAGGAAACACCATATATTTT. Protein sequence: CASRQTGTGGNTIYF. The V call is TRBV28, the J call TRBJ1-3; tentative D call: TRBD1 (6 bases). Trimming removed 6 bases at V and 4 bases at J, with 16 bases between. This CDR3 has 15 residues. Germline V CDR1 and CDR2: MDHEN, SYDVKM.

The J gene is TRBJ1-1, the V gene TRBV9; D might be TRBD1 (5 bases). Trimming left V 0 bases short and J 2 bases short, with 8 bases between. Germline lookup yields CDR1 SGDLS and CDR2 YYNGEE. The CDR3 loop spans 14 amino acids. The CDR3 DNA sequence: TGTGCCAGCAGCGTAGGGGACGCCAACACTGAAGCTTTCTTT. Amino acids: CASSVGDANTEAFF.

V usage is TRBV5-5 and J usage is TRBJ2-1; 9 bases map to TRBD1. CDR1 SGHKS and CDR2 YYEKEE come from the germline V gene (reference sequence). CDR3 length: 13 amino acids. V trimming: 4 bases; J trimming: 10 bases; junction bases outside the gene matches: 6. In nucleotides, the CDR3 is TGTGCCAGCAGCACCGACAGGGGGGTCGAGCAGTTCTTC. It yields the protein CASSTDRGVEQFF. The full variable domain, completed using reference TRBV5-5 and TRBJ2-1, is DAGVTQSPTHLIKTRGQQVTLRCSPISGHKSVSWYQQVLGQGPQFIFQYYEKEERGRGNFPDRFSARQFPNYSSELNVNALLLGDSALYLCASSTDRGVEQFFGPGTRLTVL.

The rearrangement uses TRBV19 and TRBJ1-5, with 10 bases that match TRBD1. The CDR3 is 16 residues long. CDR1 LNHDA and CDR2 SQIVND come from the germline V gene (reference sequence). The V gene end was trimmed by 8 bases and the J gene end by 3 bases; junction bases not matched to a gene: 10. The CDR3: CASPRGGTGDNQPQHF. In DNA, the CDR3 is TGTGCCAGTCCTCGTGGGGGGACAGGGGACAATCAGCCCCAGCATTTT.

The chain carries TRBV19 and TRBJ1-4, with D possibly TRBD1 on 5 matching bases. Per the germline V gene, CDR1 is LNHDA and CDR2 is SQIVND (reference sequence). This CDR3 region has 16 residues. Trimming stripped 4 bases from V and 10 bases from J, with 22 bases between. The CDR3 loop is CASSKLEGAGGGKLFF. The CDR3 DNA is TGTGCCAGTAGTAAGCTCGAAGGGGCCGGAGGTGGAAAACTGTTTTTT.

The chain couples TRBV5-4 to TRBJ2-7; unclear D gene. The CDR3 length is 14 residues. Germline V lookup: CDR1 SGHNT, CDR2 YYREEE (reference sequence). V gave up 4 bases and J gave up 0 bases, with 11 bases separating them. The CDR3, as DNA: TGTGCCAGCAGCATCAGCCCCGACTCCTACGAGCAGTACTTC. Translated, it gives CASSISPDSYEQYF.

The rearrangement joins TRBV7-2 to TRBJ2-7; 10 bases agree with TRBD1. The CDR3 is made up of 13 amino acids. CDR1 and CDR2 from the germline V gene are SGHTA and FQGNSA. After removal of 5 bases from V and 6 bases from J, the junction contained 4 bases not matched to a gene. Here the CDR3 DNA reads TGTGCCAGCAGCCCCGGGACAGGGGTCGAGCAGTACTTC. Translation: CASSPGTGVEQYF.

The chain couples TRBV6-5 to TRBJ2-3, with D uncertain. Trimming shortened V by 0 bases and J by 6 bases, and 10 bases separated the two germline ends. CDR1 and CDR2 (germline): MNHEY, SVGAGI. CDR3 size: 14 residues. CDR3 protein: CASSYSIRADTQYF. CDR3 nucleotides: TGTGCCAGCAGTTACTCGATACGCGCCGATACGCAGTATTTT.

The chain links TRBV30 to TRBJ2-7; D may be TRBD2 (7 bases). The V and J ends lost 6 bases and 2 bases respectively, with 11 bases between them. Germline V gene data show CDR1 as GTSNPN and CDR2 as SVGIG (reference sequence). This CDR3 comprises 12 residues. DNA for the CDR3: TGTGCCTGCGGGGGGCCGACCTACGAGCAGTACTTC. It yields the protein CACGGPTYEQYF. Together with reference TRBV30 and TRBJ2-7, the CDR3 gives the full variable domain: SQTIHQWPATLVQPVGSPLSLECTVEGTSNPNLYWYRQAAGRGLQLLFYSVGIGQISSEVPQNLSASRPQDRQFILSSKKLLLSDSGFYLCACGGPTYEQYFGPGTRLTVT.

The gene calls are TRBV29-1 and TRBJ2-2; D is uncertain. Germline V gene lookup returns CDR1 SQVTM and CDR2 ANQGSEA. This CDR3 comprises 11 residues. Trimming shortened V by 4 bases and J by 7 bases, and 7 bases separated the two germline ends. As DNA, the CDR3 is TGCAGCGTTGGGTTTGGCGGGGAGCTGTTTTTT. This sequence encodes CSVGFGGELFF.

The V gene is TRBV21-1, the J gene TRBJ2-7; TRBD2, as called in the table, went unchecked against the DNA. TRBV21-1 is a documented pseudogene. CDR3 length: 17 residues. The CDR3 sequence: CASSKLRTSGRTYEQYF. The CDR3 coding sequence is TGTGCCAGCAGCAAATTGAGGACTAGCGGGAGGACCTACGAGCAGTACTTC.

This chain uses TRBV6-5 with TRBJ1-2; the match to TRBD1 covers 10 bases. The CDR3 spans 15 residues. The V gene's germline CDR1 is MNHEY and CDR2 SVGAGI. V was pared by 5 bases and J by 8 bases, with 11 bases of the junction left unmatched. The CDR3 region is CASSLAGTGVGGYTF. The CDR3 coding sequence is TGTGCCAGCAGTCTGGCCGGGACAGGGGTAGGAGGCTACACCTTC.

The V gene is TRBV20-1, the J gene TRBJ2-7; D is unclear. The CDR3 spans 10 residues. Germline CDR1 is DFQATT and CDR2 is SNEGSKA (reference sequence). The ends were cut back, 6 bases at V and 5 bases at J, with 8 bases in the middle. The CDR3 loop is CSAANNEQYF. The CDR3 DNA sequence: TGCAGTGCCGCGAATAACGAGCAGTACTTC.

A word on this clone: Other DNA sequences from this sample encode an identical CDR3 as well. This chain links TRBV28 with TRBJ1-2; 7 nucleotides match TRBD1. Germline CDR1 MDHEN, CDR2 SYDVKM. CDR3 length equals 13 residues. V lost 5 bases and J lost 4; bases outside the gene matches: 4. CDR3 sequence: CASSPDRLYGYTF. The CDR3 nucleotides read TGTGCCAGCAGTCCGGACAGGCTCTATGGCTACACCTTC.

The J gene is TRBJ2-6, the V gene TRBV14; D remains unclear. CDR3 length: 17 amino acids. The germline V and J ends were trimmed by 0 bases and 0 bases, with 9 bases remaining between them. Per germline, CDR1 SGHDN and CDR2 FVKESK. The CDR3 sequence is CASSQDLRDSGANVLTF. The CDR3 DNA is TGTGCCAGCAGCCAAGATCTAAGGGACTCTGGGGCCAACGTCCTGACTTTC. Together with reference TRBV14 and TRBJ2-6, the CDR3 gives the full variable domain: EAGVTQFPSHSVIEKGQTVTLRCDPISGHDNLYWYRRVMGKEIKFLLHFVKESKQDESGMPNNRFLAERTGGTYSTLKVQPAELEDSGVYFCASSQDLRDSGANVLTFGAGSRLTVL.

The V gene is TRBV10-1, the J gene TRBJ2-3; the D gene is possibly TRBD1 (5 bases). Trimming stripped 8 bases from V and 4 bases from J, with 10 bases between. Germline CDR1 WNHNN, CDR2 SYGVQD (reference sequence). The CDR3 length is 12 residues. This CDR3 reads CASSQDPDTQYF. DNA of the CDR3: TGCGCCAGCTCACAGGATCCAGATACGCAGTATTTT.

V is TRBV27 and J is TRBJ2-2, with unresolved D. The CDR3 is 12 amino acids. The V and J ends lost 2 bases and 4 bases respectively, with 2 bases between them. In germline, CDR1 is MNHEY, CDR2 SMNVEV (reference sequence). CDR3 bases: TGTGCCAGCAGTTTACCCACCGGGGAGCTGTTTTTT. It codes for CASSLPTGELFF.

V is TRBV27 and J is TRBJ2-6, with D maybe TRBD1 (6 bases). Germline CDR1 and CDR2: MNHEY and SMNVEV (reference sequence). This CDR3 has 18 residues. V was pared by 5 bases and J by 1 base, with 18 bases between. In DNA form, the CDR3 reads TGTGCCAGCAGTATCTGGGGCAGGGGCAGATCTGGGGCCAACGTCCTGACTTTC. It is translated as CASSIWGRGRSGANVLTF.

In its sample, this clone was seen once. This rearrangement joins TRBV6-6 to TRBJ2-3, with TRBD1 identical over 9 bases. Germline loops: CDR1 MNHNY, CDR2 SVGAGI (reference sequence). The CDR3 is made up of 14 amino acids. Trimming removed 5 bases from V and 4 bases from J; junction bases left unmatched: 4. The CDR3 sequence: CASSRDRAADTQYF. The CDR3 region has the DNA TGTGCCAGCAGTAGGGACAGGGCGGCAGATACGCAGTATTTT.